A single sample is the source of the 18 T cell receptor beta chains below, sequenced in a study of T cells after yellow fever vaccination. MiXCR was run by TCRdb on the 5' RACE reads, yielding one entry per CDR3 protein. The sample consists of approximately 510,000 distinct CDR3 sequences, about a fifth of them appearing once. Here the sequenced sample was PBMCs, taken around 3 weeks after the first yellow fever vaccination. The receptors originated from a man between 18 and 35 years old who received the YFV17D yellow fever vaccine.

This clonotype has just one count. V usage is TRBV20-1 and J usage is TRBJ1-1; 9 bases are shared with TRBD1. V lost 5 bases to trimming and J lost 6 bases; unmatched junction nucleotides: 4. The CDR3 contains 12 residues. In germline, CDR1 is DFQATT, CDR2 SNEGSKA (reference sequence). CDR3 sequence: CSAWDRVAEAFF. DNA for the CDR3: TGCAGTGCTTGGGACAGGGTCGCTGAAGCTTTCTTT.

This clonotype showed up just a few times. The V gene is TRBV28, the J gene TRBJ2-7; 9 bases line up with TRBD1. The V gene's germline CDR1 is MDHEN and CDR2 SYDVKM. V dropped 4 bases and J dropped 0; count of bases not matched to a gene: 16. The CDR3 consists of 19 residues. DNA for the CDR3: TGTGCCAGCAGTTCCCCATTCCATTTGACAGGGGGGACCTCCTACGAGCAGTACGTC. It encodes CASSSPFHLTGGTSYEQYV.

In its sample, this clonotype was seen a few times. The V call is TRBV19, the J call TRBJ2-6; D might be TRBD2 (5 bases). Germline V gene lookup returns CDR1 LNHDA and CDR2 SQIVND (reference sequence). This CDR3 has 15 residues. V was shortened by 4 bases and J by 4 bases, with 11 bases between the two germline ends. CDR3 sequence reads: CASSKIASGANVLTF. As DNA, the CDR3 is TGTGCCAGTAGTAAAATAGCGTCGGGGGCCAACGTCCTGACTTTC. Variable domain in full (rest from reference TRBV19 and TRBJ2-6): DGGITQSPKYLFRKEGQNVTLSCEQNLNHDAMYWYRQDPGQGLRLIYYSQIVNDFQKGDIAEGYSVSREKKESFPLTVTSAQKNPTAFYLCASSKIASGANVLTFGAGSRLTVL.

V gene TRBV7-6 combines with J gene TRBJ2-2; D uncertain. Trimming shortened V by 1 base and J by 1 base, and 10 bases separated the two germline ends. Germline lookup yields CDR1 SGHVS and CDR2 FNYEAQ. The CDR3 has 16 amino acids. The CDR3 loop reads CASSLEVTQNTGELFF. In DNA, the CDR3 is TGTGCCAGCAGCTTAGAAGTGACACAGAACACCGGGGAGCTGTTTTTT.

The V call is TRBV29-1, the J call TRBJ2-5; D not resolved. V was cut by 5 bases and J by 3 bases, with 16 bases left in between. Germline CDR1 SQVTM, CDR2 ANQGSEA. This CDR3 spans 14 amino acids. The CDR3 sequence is CSVTELSSKETQYF. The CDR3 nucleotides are TGCAGCGTTACAGAGCTCAGCTCAAAAGAGACCCAGTACTTC.

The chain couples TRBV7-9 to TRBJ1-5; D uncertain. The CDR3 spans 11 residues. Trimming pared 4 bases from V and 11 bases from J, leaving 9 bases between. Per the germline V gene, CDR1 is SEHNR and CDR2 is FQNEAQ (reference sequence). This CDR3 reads CASSSGEAQHF. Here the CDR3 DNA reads TGTGCCAGCAGCTCAGGAGAGGCCCAGCATTTT.

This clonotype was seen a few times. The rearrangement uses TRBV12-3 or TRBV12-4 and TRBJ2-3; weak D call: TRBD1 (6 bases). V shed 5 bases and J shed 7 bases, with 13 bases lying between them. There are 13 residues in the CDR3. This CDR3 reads CASSTTGTNTQYF. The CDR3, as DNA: TGTGCCAGCAGTACTACAGGGACCAATACGCAGTATTTT.

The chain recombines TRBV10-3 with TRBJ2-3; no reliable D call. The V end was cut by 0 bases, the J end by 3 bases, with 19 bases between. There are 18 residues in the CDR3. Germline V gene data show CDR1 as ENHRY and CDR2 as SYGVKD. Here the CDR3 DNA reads TGTGCCATCAGTGAGTCGGTTTTAAGGTTAAGGGTTACAGATACGCAGTATTTT. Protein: CAISESVLRLRVTDTQYF.

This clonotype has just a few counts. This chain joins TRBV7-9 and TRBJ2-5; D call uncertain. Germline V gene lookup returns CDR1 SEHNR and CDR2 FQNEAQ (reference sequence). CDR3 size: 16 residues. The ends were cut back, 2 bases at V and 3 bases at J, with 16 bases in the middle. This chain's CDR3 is CASSLPPRILEETQYF. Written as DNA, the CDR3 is TGTGCCAGCAGCTTACCACCCCGAATCTTGGAAGAGACCCAGTACTTC.

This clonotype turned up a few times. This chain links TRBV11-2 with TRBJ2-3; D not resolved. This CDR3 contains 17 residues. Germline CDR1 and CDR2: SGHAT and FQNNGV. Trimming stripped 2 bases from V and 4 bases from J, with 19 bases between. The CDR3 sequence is CASSLRSYGTVADTQYF. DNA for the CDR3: TGTGCCAGCAGCTTAAGGTCCTATGGCACAGTCGCAGATACGCAGTATTTT.

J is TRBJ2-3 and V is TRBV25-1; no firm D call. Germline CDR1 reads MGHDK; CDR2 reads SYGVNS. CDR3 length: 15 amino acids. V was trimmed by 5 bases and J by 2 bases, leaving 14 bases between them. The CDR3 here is CASSLTSFYTDTQYF. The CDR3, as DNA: TGTGCCAGCAGTTTAACCTCGTTCTACACAGATACGCAGTATTTT.

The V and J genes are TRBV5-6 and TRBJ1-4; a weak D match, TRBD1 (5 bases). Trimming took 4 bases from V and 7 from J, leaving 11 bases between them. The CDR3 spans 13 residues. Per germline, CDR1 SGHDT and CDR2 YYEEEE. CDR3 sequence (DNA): TGTGCCAGCAGCGGGGGAGGCAGTGAAAAACTGTTTTTT. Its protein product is CASSGGGSEKLFF.

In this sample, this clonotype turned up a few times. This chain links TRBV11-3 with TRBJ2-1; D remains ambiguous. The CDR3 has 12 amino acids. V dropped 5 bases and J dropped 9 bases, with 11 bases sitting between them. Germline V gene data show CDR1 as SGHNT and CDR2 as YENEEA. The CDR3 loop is CASSEPSSEQFF. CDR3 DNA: TGTGCCAGCAGCGAACCCTCCTCTGAGCAGTTCTTC. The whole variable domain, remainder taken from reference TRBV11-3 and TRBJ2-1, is EAGVVQSPRYKIIEKKQPVAFWCNPISGHNTLYWYLQNLGQGPELLIRYENEEAVDDSQLPKDRFSAERLKGVDSTLKIQPAELGDSAVYLCASSEPSSEQFFGPGTRLTVL.

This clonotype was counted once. CDR3 amino acids: CASSPGTQDGQYV. The CDR3 DNA sequence: TGTGCCAGCAGCCCCGGGACCCAGGACGGACAGTACGTC. V and J are TRBV4-2 and TRBJ2-7, with D perhaps assigned TRBD1 or TRBD2 (5 bases each). CDR3 length: 13 residues. V was clipped by 4 bases and J by 10 bases, with 17 bases between them. Looked up from germline, CDR1 is LGHNA and CDR2 is YNFKEQ.

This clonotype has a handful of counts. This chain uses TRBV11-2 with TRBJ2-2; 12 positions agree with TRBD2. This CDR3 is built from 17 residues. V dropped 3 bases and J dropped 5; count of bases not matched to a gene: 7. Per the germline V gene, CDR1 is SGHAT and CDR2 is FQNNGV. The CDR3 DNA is TGTGCCAGCAGCTTTAGTGGACTAGCGGGGTTTACCGGGGAGCTGTTTTTT. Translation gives CASSFSGLAGFTGELFF.

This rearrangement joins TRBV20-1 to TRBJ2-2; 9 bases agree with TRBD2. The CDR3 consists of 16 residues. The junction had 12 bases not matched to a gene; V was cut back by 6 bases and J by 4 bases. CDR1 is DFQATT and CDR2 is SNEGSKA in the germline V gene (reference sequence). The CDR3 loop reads CSARRRGGASTGELFF. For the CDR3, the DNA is TGCAGTGCCAGACGTCGCGGGGGGGCGAGCACCGGGGAGCTGTTTTTT.

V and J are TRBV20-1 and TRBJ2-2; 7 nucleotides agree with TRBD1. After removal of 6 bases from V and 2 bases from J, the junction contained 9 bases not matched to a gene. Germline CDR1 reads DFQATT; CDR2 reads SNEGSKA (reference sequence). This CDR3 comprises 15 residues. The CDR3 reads CSAYPTGYNTGELFF. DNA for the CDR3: TGCAGTGCCTATCCGACAGGGTATAACACCGGGGAGCTGTTTTTT.

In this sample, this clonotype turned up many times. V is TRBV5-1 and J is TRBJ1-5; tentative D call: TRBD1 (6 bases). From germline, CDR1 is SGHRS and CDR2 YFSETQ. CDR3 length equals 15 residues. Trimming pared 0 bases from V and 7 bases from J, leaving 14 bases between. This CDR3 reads CASSLDGRGGQPQHF. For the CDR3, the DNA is TGCGCCAGCAGCTTGGATGGCAGGGGCGGCCAGCCCCAGCATTTT.